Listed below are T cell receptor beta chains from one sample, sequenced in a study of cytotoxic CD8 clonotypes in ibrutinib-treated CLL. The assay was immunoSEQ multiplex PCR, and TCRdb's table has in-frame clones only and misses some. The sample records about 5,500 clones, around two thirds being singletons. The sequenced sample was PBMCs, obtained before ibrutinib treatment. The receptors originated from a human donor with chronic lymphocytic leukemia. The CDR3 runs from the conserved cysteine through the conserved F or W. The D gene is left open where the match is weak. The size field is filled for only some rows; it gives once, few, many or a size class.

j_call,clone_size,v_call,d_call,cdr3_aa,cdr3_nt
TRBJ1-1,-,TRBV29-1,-,CSVEPSEMNTEAFF,TGCAGCGTTGAACCCTCTGAGATGAACACTGAAGCTTTCTTT
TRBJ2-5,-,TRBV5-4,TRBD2,CASSLFQASGDQETQYF,TGTGCCAGCAGCTTATTCCAAGCTAGCGGGGACCAAGAGACCCAGTACTTC
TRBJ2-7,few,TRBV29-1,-,CSVRAGTLSYEQYF,TGCAGCGTGAGGGCTGGCACCCTCTCCTACGAGCAGTACTTC
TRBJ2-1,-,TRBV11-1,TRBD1,CASSSGTAHNEQFF,TGTGCCAGCAGCTCCGGGACAGCACACAATGAGCAGTTCTTC
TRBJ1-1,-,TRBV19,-,CASSAIENTEAFF,TGTGCCAGTAGCGCTATTGAGAACACTGAAGCTTTCTTT
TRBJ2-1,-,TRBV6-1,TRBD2,CASRGLAGDEQFF,TGTGCCAGCAGGGGACTAGCGGGGGATGAGCAGTTCTTC
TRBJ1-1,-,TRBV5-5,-,CASSRSPNTEAFF,TGTGCCAGCAGCCGCTCCCCGAACACTGAAGCTTTCTTT
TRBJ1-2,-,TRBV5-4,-,CASSASLRGYTF,TGTGCCAGCAGCGCCTCGCTTAGAGGCTACACCTTC
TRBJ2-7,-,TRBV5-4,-,CASSWGAGAYEQYF,TGTGCCAGCAGCTGGGGGGCGGGGGCCTACGAGCAGTACTTC
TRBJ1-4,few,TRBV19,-,CASTLSFNEKLFF,TGTGCCAGTACCCTCTCCTTTAATGAAAAACTGTTTTTT
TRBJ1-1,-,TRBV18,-,CASSRQVVNTEAFF,TGTGCCAGCTCCCGTCAAGTAGTGAACACTGAAGCTTTCTTT
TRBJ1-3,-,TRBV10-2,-,CASSSDSPPSGNTIYF,TGCGCCAGCAGTAGTGACAGCCCGCCCTCTGGAAACACCATATATTTT
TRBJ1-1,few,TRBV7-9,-,CASSPRGGVMNTEAFF,TGTGCCAGCAGCCCCAGGGGAGGGGTGATGAACACTGAAGCTTTCTTT
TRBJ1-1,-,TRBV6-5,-,CASSYSSQDEAFF,TGTGCCAGCAGTTACTCTAGTCAGGATGAAGCTTTCTTT
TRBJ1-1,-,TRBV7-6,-,CASSPTTRPEAFF,TGTGCCAGCAGCCCGACAACAAGGCCTGAAGCTTTCTTT
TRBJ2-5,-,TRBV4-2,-,CASSQERRSETQYF,TGTGCCAGCAGCCAAGAGAGACGGAGCGAGACCCAGTACTTC
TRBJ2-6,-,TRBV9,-,CASSIPASGANVLTF,TGTGCCAGCAGCATACCAGCCTCTGGGGCCAACGTCCTGACTTTC
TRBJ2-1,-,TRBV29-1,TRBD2,CSVEPSGGLYNEQFF,TGCAGCGTTGAACCCAGCGGGGGTCTTTACAATGAGCAGTTCTTC
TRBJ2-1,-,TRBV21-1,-,CASEGVSYNEQFF,TGTGCCAGCGAAGGGGTCTCCTACAATGAGCAGTTCTTC
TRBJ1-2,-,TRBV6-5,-,CASSYSITGYPHGYTF,TGTGCCAGCAGTTACTCGATAACGGGATATCCACATGGCTACACCTTC
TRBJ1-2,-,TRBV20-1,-,CSARLRGGYTF,TGCAGTGCTAGGTTGCGGGGTGGCTACACCTTC
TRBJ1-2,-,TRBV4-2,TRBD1,CASSQDRGTGGGYTF,TGTGCCAGCAGCCAAGATCGGGGGACAGGCGGCGGCTACACCTTC
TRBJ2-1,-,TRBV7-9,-,CASSSSADYNEQFF,TGTGCCAGCAGCTCCTCGGCGGACTACAATGAGCAGTTCTTC
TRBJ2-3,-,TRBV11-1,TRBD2,CASSPSGGAIDTQYF,TGTGCCAGCAGCCCTAGCGGGGGGGCAATAGATACGCAGTATTTT
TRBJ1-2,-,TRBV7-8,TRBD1,CASSPGQGAGYTF,TGTGCCAGCAGCCCAGGACAGGGGGCAGGCTACACCTTC
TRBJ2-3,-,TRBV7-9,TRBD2,CASTIAGLTDTQYF,TGTGCCAGCACGATAGCGGGATTAACAGATACGCAGTATTTT
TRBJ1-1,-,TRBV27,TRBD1,CASSLPGQKNTEAFF,TGTGCCAGCAGTCTCCCGGGACAGAAGAACACTGAAGCTTTCTTT
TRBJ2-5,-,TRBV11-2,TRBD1,CASSTGTGEGETQYF,TGTGCCAGCAGCACTGGGACAGGGGAGGGAGAGACCCAGTACTTC
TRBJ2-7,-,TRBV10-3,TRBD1,CAISESKTRDRVTYEQYF,TGTGCCATCAGTGAGTCGAAAACCCGGGACAGAGTAACCTACGAGCAGTACTTC
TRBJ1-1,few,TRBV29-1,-,CSVGRGTEAFF,TGCAGCGTGGGCAGGGGCACTGAAGCTTTCTTT
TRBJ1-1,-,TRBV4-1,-,CASSQDTGKNTEAFF,TGCGCCAGCAGCCAAGACACAGGGAAGAACACTGAAGCTTTCTTT
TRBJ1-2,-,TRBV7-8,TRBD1,CASSLAHGRGGETF,TGTGCCAGCAGCTTAGCGCACGGCAGGGGGGGTGAAACCTTC
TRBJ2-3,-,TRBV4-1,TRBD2,CASSLPLAGGTDTQYF,TGCGCCAGCAGCCTCCCACTAGCGGGGGGCACAGATACGCAGTATTTT
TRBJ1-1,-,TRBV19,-,CASSIVGEPNTEAFF,TGTGCCAGTAGTATAGTAGGGGAACCGAACACTGAAGCTTTCTTT
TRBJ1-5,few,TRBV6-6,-,CASSYSSNQPQHF,TGTGCCAGCAGTTATAGTAGCAATCAGCCCCAGCATTTT
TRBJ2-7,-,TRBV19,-,CASSIVTGYEQYF,TGTGCCAGTAGTATAGTTACAGGGTACGAGCAGTACTTC
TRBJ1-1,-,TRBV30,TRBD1,CARDRGMNTEAFF,TGTGCCAGGGACAGGGGGATGAACACTGAAGCTTTCTTT
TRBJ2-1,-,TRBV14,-,CASSLSYEQFF,TGTGCCAGCAGCCTCAGCTATGAGCAGTTCTTC
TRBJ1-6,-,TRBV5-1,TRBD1,CASSWDRVDSPLHF,TGCGCCAGCAGCTGGGACAGGGTTGATTCACCCCTCCACTTT
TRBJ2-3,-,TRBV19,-,CASSMATGTDTQYF,TGTGCCAGTAGTATGGCGACAGGCACAGATACGCAGTATTTT
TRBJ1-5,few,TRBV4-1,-,CASSQVNQPQHF,TGCGCCAGCAGCCAGGTTAATCAGCCCCAGCATTTT
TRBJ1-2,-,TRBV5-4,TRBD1,CASSRDRGNYGYTF,TGTGCCAGCAGCAGGGACAGGGGAAACTATGGCTACACCTTC